Shown below are 13 T cell receptor beta chains from a single sample sequenced in a study of OX40 agonist ivuxolimab in advanced cancers. Measured with immunoSEQ multiplex PCR; TCRdb has only the in-frame clones, and not every one. This sample yields roughly 19,000 clones, of which approximately 70% are seen a single time; 20% to 25% belongs to the top ten. This specimen consisted of CD4+ or CD8+ T cells sorted from blood, obtained in a trial of the OX40 agonist ivuxolimab. Source of these receptors: an adult with an advanced solid tumor such as melanoma, head and neck, liver or kidney cancer.

This clone was detected a few times. This sequence joins TRBV6-1 and TRBJ2-5; a possible D gene is TRBD1 (6 bases). Per the germline V gene, CDR1 is MNHNS and CDR2 is SASEGT. Trimming removed 4 bases at V and 4 bases at J, with 13 bases between. CDR3 length: 14 residues. The CDR3 region is CASSVNRETETQYF. CDR3 coding DNA: TGTGCCAGCAGTGTAAACAGGGAAACAGAGACCCAGTACTTC.

The CDR3 coding sequence is TGTGCCTGGCAAACGGACCTGGCAGAGTATGGCTACACCTTC. Translating it yields CAWQTDLAEYGYTF. The gene calls are TRBV30 and TRBJ1-2; D is unresolved. The CDR3 is 14 amino acids. Trimming removed 5 bases at V and 5 bases at J, with 18 bases between. The germline V gene has CDR1 GTSNPN and CDR2 SVGIG (reference sequence).

The rearrangement uses TRBV9 and TRBJ2-5; either TRBD1 or TRBD2 may supply D (5 bases each). The V gene's germline CDR1 is SGDLS and CDR2 YYNGEE. The CDR3 sequence is 13 residues long. V shed 4 bases and J shed 5 bases, with 12 bases lying between them. As DNA, the CDR3 is TGTGCCAGCAGCCCCCGAGGGGCTGAGACCCAGTACTTC. This translates into CASSPRGAETQYF. The full variable domain, completed using reference TRBV9 and TRBJ2-5, is DSGVTQTPKHLITATGQRVTLRCSPRSGDLSVYWYQQSLDQGLQFLIQYYNGEERAKGNILERFSAQQFPDLHSELNLSSLELGDSALYFCASSPRGAETQYFGPGTRLLVL.

The chain joins TRBV6-1 to TRBJ1-2; 9 bases are shared with TRBD1. Germline CDR1 reads MNHNS; CDR2 reads SASEGT. The CDR3 extends over 14 amino acids. Trimming took 6 bases from V and 8 from J; bases not matched to a gene: 10. The CDR3 region is CASSGQGSFRGYTF. CDR3 DNA: TGTGCCAGCAGCGGACAGGGGAGCTTTCGAGGCTACACCTTC.

This sequence joins TRBV27 and TRBJ1-6; 8 nucleotides match TRBD1. The CDR3 spans 14 residues. V shed 6 bases, J shed 7 bases, and the junction held 5 bases outside the gene matches. Germline V gives CDR1 MNHEY, CDR2 SMNVEV (reference sequence). DNA of the CDR3: TGTGCCAGCAGGACAGGGGTTATGAATTCACCCCTCCACTTT. Translating it yields CASRTGVMNSPLHF.

The chain couples TRBV7-9 to TRBJ2-1, with D possibly matching TRBD2 (5 bases). Trimming removed 5 bases from V and 5 bases from J, with 16 bases in between. Germline V gene data show CDR1 as SEHNR and CDR2 as FQNEAQ (reference sequence). The CDR3 has 15 residues. DNA for the CDR3: TGTGCCAGCAGCCGAGGGTCACTTGTCCACAATGAGCAGTTCTTC. It encodes CASSRGSLVHNEQFF.

The CDR3 region has the DNA TGCGCCAGCAGCTTGTTACAGGGCTACGAGCAGTACTTC. Protein sequence: CASSLLQGYEQYF. The chain carries TRBV5-1 and TRBJ2-7; D perhaps matches TRBD1 (6 bases). V was pared by 1 base and J by 3 bases, with 8 bases between. Germline V lookup: CDR1 SGHRS, CDR2 YFSETQ. This CDR3 spans 13 amino acids.

The chain carries TRBV4-1 and TRBJ2-1; TRBD2 agrees at 9 bases. Per germline, CDR1 MGHRA and CDR2 YSYEKL. The CDR3 has 16 residues. V shed 1 base and J 4 bases; nucleotides not matched to a gene: 5. CDR3 sequence: CASSQVPSGGYNEQFF. CDR3 in DNA: TGCGCCAGCAGCCAAGTGCCGAGCGGGGGGTACAATGAGCAGTTCTTC.

The chain combines TRBV19 with TRBJ1-1; no reliable D call. The CDR3 has 12 amino acids. Trimming stripped 3 bases from V and 7 bases from J, with 9 bases between. In germline, CDR1 is LNHDA, CDR2 SQIVND (reference sequence). CDR3 amino acids: CASSMGGLEAFF. CDR3 nucleotide sequence: TGTGCCAGTAGTATGGGTGGTCTTGAAGCTTTCTTT.

This clone was picked up a small number of times. V usage is TRBV29-1 and J usage is TRBJ2-2; possibly TRBD1 for D (6 bases). There are 13 residues in the CDR3. Germline V gene data show CDR1 as SQVTM and CDR2 as ANQGSEA. CDR3: CSSTGRNTGELFF. The CDR3 nucleotides read TGCAGTTCGACAGGACGAAACACCGGGGAGCTGTTTTTT.

This clone occurred a few times. This chain connects TRBV4-2 to TRBJ2-1, with D maybe TRBD2 (6 bases). The V gene lost 2 bases and the J gene lost 4 bases, with 15 bases spanning the gap. Germline CDR1 is LGHNA and CDR2 is YNFKEQ. This CDR3 is built from 16 residues. CDR3 sequence reads: CASSQTQRDFYNEQFF. DNA for the CDR3: TGTGCCAGCAGCCAAACGCAACGGGACTTTTACAATGAGCAGTTCTTC.

J is TRBJ1-4 and V is TRBV9, with 9 nucleotides matching TRBD1. The CDR3 totals 15 residues. With V trimmed by 3 bases and J by 7 bases, 7 bases remained unmatched. From germline, CDR1 is SGDLS and CDR2 YYNGEE. This chain's CDR3 is CASSAVTGGSEKLFF. In DNA, the CDR3 is TGTGCCAGCAGCGCGGTGACAGGGGGTTCTGAAAAACTGTTTTTT. Filled out from reference TRBV9 and TRBJ1-4, the complete variable domain reads DSGVTQTPKHLITATGQRVTLRCSPRSGDLSVYWYQQSLDQGLQFLIQYYNGEERAKGNILERFSAQQFPDLHSELNLSSLELGDSALYFCASSAVTGGSEKLFFGSGTQLSVL.

The chain uses TRBV5-1 and TRBJ2-3, with TRBD2 as a possible D gene (6 bases). CDR3 length equals 14 residues. Germline CDR1 SGHRS, CDR2 YFSETQ. The V end lost 4 bases, the J end lost 2 bases, and 11 bases lay between the germline ends. The CDR3 sequence: CASSEPGLTDTQYF. DNA for the CDR3: TGCGCCAGCAGCGAGCCGGGACTCACAGATACGCAGTATTTT. The full variable domain, completed using reference TRBV5-1 and TRBJ2-3, is KAGVTQTPRYLIKTRGQQVTLSCSPISGHRSVSWYQQTPGQGLQFLFEYFSETQRNKGNFPGRFSGRQFSNSRSEMNVSTLELGDSALYLCASSEPGLTDTQYFGPGTRLTVL.